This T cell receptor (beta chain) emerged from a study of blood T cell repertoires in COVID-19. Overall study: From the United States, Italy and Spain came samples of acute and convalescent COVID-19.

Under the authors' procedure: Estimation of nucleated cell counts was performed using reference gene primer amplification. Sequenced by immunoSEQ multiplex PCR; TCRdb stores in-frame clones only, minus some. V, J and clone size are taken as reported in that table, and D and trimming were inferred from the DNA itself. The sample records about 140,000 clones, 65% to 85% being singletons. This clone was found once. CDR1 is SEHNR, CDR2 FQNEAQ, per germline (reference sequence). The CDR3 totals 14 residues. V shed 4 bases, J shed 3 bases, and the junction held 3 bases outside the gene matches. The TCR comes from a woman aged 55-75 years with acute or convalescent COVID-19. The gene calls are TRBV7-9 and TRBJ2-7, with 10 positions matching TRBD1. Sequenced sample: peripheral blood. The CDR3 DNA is TGTGCCAGCAGCTCGACAGGGGGCGTCTACGAGCAGTACTTC. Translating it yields CASSSTGGVYEQYF.